The 29 T cell receptor beta chains given below trace back to one sample, sequenced in a study of regulatory T cells in long-lasting Graves disease. Stated time point: persistent/refractory GD, antithyroid drugs over 5 years with positive TRAb. The TCR library used RNA extracted from PBMCs. In building TCR beta libraries, iRepertoire HTBI primers were used together with Arm-PCR of CDR3 regions. TCRdb re-analysed the multiplex PCR reads in MiXCR, keeping a single row per CDR3 protein. The table has 350,000 to 450,000 distinct CDR3 sequences, around 20% seen once. Sequenced here: peripheral blood mononuclear cells (PBMCs), sampled when the disease was refractory, from a patient treated with antithyroid drugs. These receptors all come from a female donor with Graves disease.

This clonotype occurred a few times. V is TRBV29-1 and J is TRBJ1-2; 9 nucleotides agree with TRBD1. Germline lookup yields CDR1 SQVTM and CDR2 ANQGSEA. Losses at the gene ends were 4 bases for V and 4 bases for J; bases not matched to a gene: 7. The CDR3 contains 14 residues. The CDR3 DNA sequence: TGCAGCGTTGTGATGGGACAGGGCGCCTATGGCTACACCTTC. It codes for CSVVMGQGAYGYTF.

Worth noting for this clonotype: A far larger clone is just one base off, so this is likely a read error. The rearrangement uses TRBV11-2 and TRBJ1-2, with D perhaps TRBD1 (5 bases). The length of the CDR3 is 14 residues. Germline CDR1 reads SGHAT; CDR2 reads FQNNGV. This chain's CDR3 is CASSPGQSNYGYIF. In DNA, the CDR3 is TGTGCCAGCAGCCCAGGGCAGTCTAACTATGGCTACATCTTC.

In this sample, this clonotype turned up a few times. The chain uses TRBV29-1 and TRBJ1-2; possible D gene TRBD1, 6 bases. This CDR3 has 18 residues. Germline V gene sequence: CDR1 SQVTM, CDR2 ANQGSEA. V was clipped by 4 bases and J by 0 bases, with 24 bases between them. The CDR3 is CSVALETDRISPNYGYTF. In nucleotides, the CDR3 is TGCAGCGTTGCCCTAGAAACCGACAGGATTTCGCCTAACTATGGCTACACCTTC.

This clonotype was counted only a few times. The chain combines TRBV12-5 with TRBJ2-1; 11 nucleotides line up with TRBD2. The ends lost 4 bases at V and 4 bases at J; junction bases unmatched: 18. This CDR3 comprises 20 residues. From germline, CDR1 is LGHNT and CDR2 FRNRAP. The CDR3 loop is CASGSHRLVAGGPGYNEQFF. The DNA of the CDR3 is TGTGCTAGTGGTTCACACAGATTAGTAGCGGGAGGGCCTGGATACAATGAGCAGTTCTTC.

This clonotype came up once. This could be a read error, since a much larger clone is one nucleotide away. The chain has TRBV7-8 and TRBJ1-4; D gene unclear. Germline CDR1 and CDR2: SGHVS and FQNEAQ. The CDR3 consists of 14 residues. The germline V and J ends were trimmed by 5 bases and 7 bases, with 14 bases remaining between them. The DNA for the CDR3 is TGTGCCAGCAGCGGACGGGGAAACCCTGAAAAACTGTTTTTT. Translating gives CASSGRGNPEKLFF. Combining the CDR3 with reference TRBV7-8 and TRBJ1-4 gives the whole variable domain GAGVSQSPRYKVAKRGQDVALRCDPISGHVSLFWYQQALGQGPEFLTYFQNEAQLDKSGLPSDRFFAERPEGSVSTLKIQRTQQEDSAVYLCASSGRGNPEKLFFGSGTQLSVL.

This clonotype was seen at least ten times. The chain employs TRBV27 and TRBJ1-2; 9 nucleotides match TRBD1. The V gene's germline CDR1 is MNHEY and CDR2 SMNVEV (reference sequence). CDR3 length equals 16 residues. Trimming took 5 bases from V and 3 from J; bases not matched to a gene: 10. The CDR3: CASSARQGVVYYGYTF. The DNA for the CDR3 is TGTGCCAGCAGTGCCCGACAGGGGGTGGTTTACTATGGCTACACCTTC.

This clonotype was recorded at least ten times. This chain links TRBV6-5 with TRBJ2-7, with TRBD2 matching 9 bases. After removal of 2 bases from V and 2 bases from J, the junction contained 4 bases not matched to a gene. Germline V gene sequence: CDR1 MNHEY, CDR2 SVGAGI. The CDR3 is 15 amino acids. The CDR3 coding sequence is TGTGCCAGCAGTTACCCAGCGGGAGGAACCTACGAGCAGTACTTC. It translates to CASSYPAGGTYEQYF.

The V call is TRBV10-3, the J call TRBJ2-2; 12 bases fit TRBD1. Germline CDR1 and CDR2: ENHRY and SYGVKD. There are 14 residues in the CDR3. The V segment lost 8 bases and the J segment 6 bases; nucleotides outside the gene matches: 4. The CDR3 nucleotides are TGTGCCATCGGGGGACAGGGGGCGGCCGGGGAGCTGTTTTTT. Amino acids: CAIGGQGAAGELFF.

In its sample, this clonotype was seen many times. The gene calls are TRBV20-1 and TRBJ2-7; no definite D call. From germline, CDR1 is DFQATT and CDR2 SNEGSKA (reference sequence). The V and J ends lost 6 bases and 1 base respectively, with 13 bases between them. The CDR3 runs to 13 residues. This chain's CDR3 is CSAALDGSYEQYF. As DNA, the CDR3 is TGCAGTGCGGCTTTGGACGGTTCCTACGAGCAGTACTTC.

This clonotype occurred many times. The chain recombines TRBV7-9 with TRBJ2-2; 7 bases fit TRBD1. The V gene's germline CDR1 is SEHNR and CDR2 FQNEAQ (reference sequence). V dropped 7 bases and J dropped 3; count of bases not matched to a gene: 14. The CDR3 sequence is 17 residues long. The CDR3 here is CASNSRVTGTDTGELFF. The CDR3 DNA reads as TGTGCCAGCAACTCCAGAGTGACCGGGACAGACACCGGGGAGCTGTTTTTT.

This clonotype was counted only a few times. The V call is TRBV20-1, the J call TRBJ1-5; 9 nucleotides agree with TRBD1. Trimming removed 3 bases from V and 3 bases from J; junction bases left unmatched: 9. The CDR3 sequence is 16 residues long. CDR1 and CDR2 from the germline V gene are DFQATT and SNEGSKA (reference sequence). The CDR3 nucleotides are TGCAGTGCTAGGGGCCGGACAGGGGTTTTCAATCAGCCCCAGCATTTT. Its translation is CSARGRTGVFNQPQHF.

The chain is built from TRBV7-2 and TRBJ1-6; 7 bases map to TRBD1. This CDR3 region has 15 residues. The trim removed 1 base at V and 6 bases at J, leaving 3 bases unmatched. Germline CDR1 reads SGHTA; CDR2 reads FQGNSA. The CDR3 sequence is CASSLGAGGNSPLHF. The CDR3 region has the DNA TGTGCCAGCAGCTTAGGGGCAGGGGGTAATTCACCCCTCCACTTT. Full variable domain (remainder filled in from reference TRBV7-2 and TRBJ1-6): GAGVSQSPSNKVTEKGKDVELRCDPISGHTALYWYRQSLGQGLEFLIYFQGNSAPDKSGLPSDRFSAERTGGSVSTLTIQRTQQEDSAVYLCASSLGAGGNSPLHFGNGTRLTVT.

The V gene is TRBV20-1, the J gene TRBJ2-7; TRBD2 aligns across 7 bases. J lost 4 bases, V lost 8 bases, and 17 bases had no gene match. The CDR3 has 15 amino acids. Germline V gene sequence: CDR1 DFQATT, CDR2 SNEGSKA (reference sequence). The CDR3 is CSTLGGGRSLYEQYF. In nucleotides, the CDR3 is TGCAGTACCCTGGGTGGCGGGAGAAGTTTGTACGAGCAGTACTTC.

This clonotype was detected many times. The chain joins TRBV7-8 to TRBJ2-7; 8 bases match TRBD2. V trimming: 7 bases; J trimming: 6 bases; junction bases outside the gene matches: 11. The germline gives CDR1 SGHVS, CDR2 FQNEAQ. The CDR3 contains 14 residues. CDR3: CASTLASGSSEQYF. The CDR3 DNA reads TGTGCCAGCACACTCGCCAGCGGGAGCAGCGAGCAGTACTTC. Looking up the rest from reference TRBV7-8 and TRBJ2-7 gives the full variable domain: GAGVSQSPRYKVAKRGQDVALRCDPISGHVSLFWYQQALGQGPEFLTYFQNEAQLDKSGLPSDRFFAERPEGSVSTLKIQRTQQEDSAVYLCASTLASGSSEQYFGPGTRLTVT.

The CDR3 loop reads CAWSTGSQGNSNQPQHF. CDR3 nucleotides: TGTGCCTGGAGTACCGGTAGCCAGGGTAATAGCAATCAGCCCCAGCATTTT. The chain uses TRBV30 and TRBJ1-5; D might be TRBD1 (5 bases). V was cut by 2 bases and J by 0 bases, with 17 bases left in between. This CDR3 is 17 amino acids long. CDR1 is GTSNPN and CDR2 is SVGIG in the germline V gene (reference sequence).

This clonotype was detected ten times or more. V is TRBV6-5 and J is TRBJ1-4, with unresolved D. This CDR3 contains 14 residues. Per the germline V gene, CDR1 is MNHEY and CDR2 is SVGAGI. The V gene lost 4 bases and the J gene lost 5 bases, with 11 bases spanning the gap. The CDR3 is CASSSPERNEKLFF. The CDR3 DNA sequence: TGTGCCAGCAGTTCCCCCGAAAGGAATGAAAAACTGTTTTTT.

This clonotype was detected many times. V usage is TRBV12-3 or TRBV12-4 and J usage is TRBJ2-7, with 7 positions matching TRBD1. Trimming took 6 bases from V and 2 from J; bases not matched to a gene: 7. The CDR3 has 14 amino acids. The DNA of the CDR3 is TGTGCCAGCAGAAGTGACAGGGCCGCCTACGAGCAGTACTTC. Residues: CASRSDRAAYEQYF.

This chain links TRBV6-2 or TRBV6-3 with TRBJ2-3; D ambiguous. Trimming shortened V by 4 bases and J by 5 bases, and 10 bases separated the two germline ends. The CDR3 sequence is 13 residues long. Germline CDR1 MNHEY, CDR2 SVGEGT. Here the CDR3 DNA reads TGTGCCAGCAGTTCCCCGGTTCTAGATACGCAGTATTTT. Translated, it gives CASSSPVLDTQYF.

This clonotype turned up a few times. The chain carries TRBV10-3 and TRBJ2-5; the D gene is possibly TRBD1 (6 bases). From germline, CDR1 is ENHRY and CDR2 SYGVKD. Trimming left V 2 bases short and J 2 bases short, with 9 bases between. The CDR3 length is 14 residues. The CDR3 is CAISEGDTQETQYF. The CDR3 bases are TGTGCCATCAGTGAGGGGGACACTCAAGAGACCCAGTACTTC.

This clonotype was counted at least ten times. This chain uses TRBV6-2 or TRBV6-3 with TRBJ2-7; 9 nucleotides line up with TRBD1. The CDR3 has 15 amino acids. J was trimmed by 3 bases and V by 2 bases; bases with no gene match: 5. Germline lookup yields CDR1 MNHEY and CDR2 SVGEGT. The CDR3 region has the DNA TGTGCCAGCAGTTACGGACAGGGGCGCGGCTACGAGCAGTACTTC. This gives the protein CASSYGQGRGYEQYF.

This clonotype has more than one count but fewer than ten. V is TRBV6-2 or TRBV6-3 and J is TRBJ1-2; no definite D call. The V and J ends lost 8 bases and 8 bases respectively, with 12 bases between them. Germline CDR1 and CDR2: MNHEY and SVGEGT. The length of the CDR3 is 11 residues. This CDR3 reads CASYFGGGYTF. The CDR3 coding sequence is TGTGCCAGCTACTTCGGAGGGGGCTACACCTTC.

The rearrangement joins TRBV7-8 to TRBJ1-1; TRBD1 agrees at 9 bases. This CDR3 is built from 17 residues. Germline CDR1 is SGHVS and CDR2 is FQNEAQ. The V gene end was trimmed by 1 base and the J gene end by 5 bases; junction bases not matched to a gene: 11. CDR3 DNA sequence: TGTGCCAGCAGCTTAGTGAAAACCGGGACAGGGAGAACTGAAGCTTTCTTT. Encoded protein: CASSLVKTGTGRTEAFF.

This clonotype was counted between two and nine times. V and J are TRBV18 and TRBJ1-1, with TRBD1 identical over 10 bases. Germline V gene lookup returns CDR1 KGHSH and CDR2 LQKENI. The CDR3 contains 15 residues. Trimming cost V 6 bases and J 1 base; bases outside gene matches: 5. The CDR3 coding sequence is TGTGCCAGCTCCCCTGGGACAGGGGCGAACACTGAAGCTTTCTTT. Its protein is CASSPGTGANTEAFF.

This chain joins TRBV7-9 and TRBJ2-2; D unresolved. V lost 1 base and J lost 1, with 7 bases in between. Germline loops: CDR1 SEHNR, CDR2 FQNEAQ (reference sequence). The CDR3 runs to 15 residues. DNA of the CDR3: TGTGCCAGCAGCTTAGGGAACGGGAACACCGGGGAGCTGTTTTTT. Its translation is CASSLGNGNTGELFF.

This sequence joins TRBV20-1 and TRBJ2-3, with D unclear. The CDR3 runs to 12 residues. Deletions cut 3 bases from V and 6 bases from J, with 10 bases between. Germline loops: CDR1 DFQATT, CDR2 SNEGSKA (reference sequence). For the CDR3, the DNA is TGCAGTGCTAGTTTGATTGCTGATACGCAGTATTTT. Translated, it gives CSASLIADTQYF.

The gene calls are TRBV27 and TRBJ1-6; 9 nucleotides agree with TRBD1. After removal of 5 bases from V and 2 bases from J, the junction contained 1 base not matched to a gene. The CDR3 sequence is 15 residues long. Per the germline V gene, CDR1 is MNHEY and CDR2 is SMNVEV (reference sequence). This CDR3 reads CASSRDRAYNSPLHF. As DNA, the CDR3 is TGTGCCAGCAGTCGGGACAGGGCCTATAATTCACCCCTCCACTTT.

This chain connects TRBV11-2 to TRBJ1-2, with TRBD1 matching over 12 bases. V dropped 7 bases and J dropped 8; count of bases not matched to a gene: 5. CDR1 SGHAT and CDR2 FQNNGV come from the germline V gene. This CDR3 contains 13 residues. CDR3 loop: CASNDGTGGGYTF. CDR3 in DNA: TGTGCCAGCAACGACGGGACAGGGGGCGGCTACACCTTC.

The V gene is TRBV30, the J gene TRBJ1-1; 8 bases fit TRBD1. J was trimmed by 5 bases and V by 3 bases; bases with no gene match: 8. Per the germline V gene, CDR1 is GTSNPN and CDR2 is SVGIG (reference sequence). The CDR3 spans 14 residues. The CDR3 region is CAWSAGGAGTEAFF. Here the CDR3 DNA reads TGTGCCTGGAGCGCAGGGGGCGCGGGGACTGAAGCTTTCTTT.

In its sample, this clonotype was seen a few times. This chain uses TRBV6-1 with TRBJ2-2; D is uncertain. CDR3 length equals 12 residues. V was cut by 2 bases and J by 7 bases, with 5 bases left in between. Germline CDR1 MNHNS, CDR2 SASEGT. This CDR3 is CASSEPIGELFF. DNA for the CDR3: TGTGCCAGCAGTGAACCCATCGGGGAGCTGTTTTTT.